This is a list of T cell receptor beta chains from one sample in a study of cytomegalovirus exposure and HLA in healthy donors. The data were produced by immunoSEQ multiplex PCR, yet TCRdb's version contains in-frame clones alone and is incomplete. The sample consists of approximately 190,000 clones, roughly 80% of them appearing once. Material for sequencing was PBMCs. These receptors all come from a man in his fifties in good health and CMV-seronegative. Both conserved end residues are part of each CDR3. A D gene is named only where the DNA matches it firmly. Clone size appears in some rows only: once, few, many, or a class for an expanded clone.

j_gene,abundance,d_gene,v_gene,CDR3nt,CDR3aa
TRBJ2-3,NA,TRBD2,TRBV10-3,TGTGCCATCAGTGGAGGGAAGCGGGGGGACACAGATACGCAGTATTTT,CAISGGKRGDTDTQYF
TRBJ2-7,NA,NA,TRBV5-1,TGCGCCAGCAGCGGAACACTATCCTACGAGCAGTACTTC,CASSGTLSYEQYF
TRBJ2-7,NA,TRBD1,TRBV7-9,TGTTCCAGCAGTCATACACAGGGGCCAGGGTACTACGAGCAGTACTTC,CSSSHTQGPGYYEQYF
TRBJ1-3,NA,NA,TRBV18,TGTGCCAGCTCACTAGGACTTGACTCTGGAAACACCATATATTTT,CASSLGLDSGNTIYF
TRBJ2-3,NA,TRBD2,TRBV13,TGTGCCAGCAGCTCCGAGGGGGGGCGGGGGGGGATCACAGATACGCAGTATTTT,CASSSEGGRGGITDTQYF
TRBJ2-7,NA,TRBD1,TRBV7-2,TGTGCCAGCAGCACGGGACAGGGCAGCGCCTACGAGCAGTACTTC,CASSTGQGSAYEQYF
TRBJ2-1,NA,TRBD2,TRBV10-3,TGTGCCATCAGTGATGGACTAGCGGGTGGGGTTGAGCAGTTCTTC,CAISDGLAGGVEQFF
TRBJ2-1,NA,TRBD1,TRBV27,TGTGCCAGCAGCCGGGACAGGGGATCCTACAATGAGCAGTTCTTC,CASSRDRGSYNEQFF
TRBJ2-3,NA,NA,TRBV10-3,TGTGCCATCAGTGAAACTTCAGGGGCCGATACGCAGTATTTT,CAISETSGADTQYF
TRBJ2-5,NA,NA,TRBV11-3,TGTGCCAGCAGCAAAGGGGGGGTTCAGGCCCAGTACTTC,CASSKGGVQAQYF
TRBJ2-6,NA,NA,TRBV18,TGTGCCAGCTCACCCGGGGTCAGAACTGGGGCCAACGTCCTGACTTTC,CASSPGVRTGANVLTF
TRBJ2-5,NA,TRBD2,TRBV7-2,TGTGCCAGCAGCTTAGCGAAGGGCGGGGGGGCCCGAGAGACCCAGTACTTC,CASSLAKGGGARETQYF
TRBJ1-1,NA,NA,TRBV5-5,TGTGCCAGCAGCCGGGGAGGAGGTGGGACTGAAGCTTTCTTT,CASSRGGGGTEAFF
TRBJ1-2,once,NA,TRBV7-9,TGTTCCAGCAGCTTAGACCCCAGGGGTGGAGGCTACACCTTC,CSSSLDPRGGGYTF
TRBJ1-4,few,NA,TRBV18,TGTGCCAGCTCACCACGGCGGGGATTAGGATTTGGTGGAACTAATGAAAAACTGTTTTTT,CASSPRRGLGFGGTNEKLFF
TRBJ1-5,NA,NA,TRBV19,TGTGCCAGTAGTCCAGCAGGGGCGAGCTGGCAGCCCCAGCATTTT,CASSPAGASWQPQHF
TRBJ1-4,NA,TRBD1,TRBV27,TGTGCCAGCAGACGGGACGCCGACAGGGTCGGCGAAAAACTGTTTTTT,CASRRDADRVGEKLFF
TRBJ1-1,few,NA,TRBV5-5,TGTGCCAGCAGCATAACATTTGCTGAAGCTTTCTTT,CASSITFAEAFF
TRBJ1-4,NA,NA,TRBV7-9,TGTGCCAGCAGCCCCACGGCAACTAATGAAAAACTGTTTTTT,CASSPTATNEKLFF
TRBJ1-3,NA,NA,TRBV7-8,TGTGCCAGCAGCTCTGCTTATTCTACCTTCCTTTTTGTCACCTCTGGAAACACCATATATTTT,CASSSAYSTFLFVTSGNTIYF
TRBJ1-1,NA,NA,TRBV7-3,TGTGCCAGCAGCCAGGACCCTCGGAGGCCTGAAGCTTTCTTT,CASSQDPRRPEAFF
TRBJ1-2,NA,NA,TRBV9,TGTGCCAGCAGCTCCTACCCCCAGGGTGCGTATGGCTACACCTTC,CASSSYPQGAYGYTF
TRBJ1-2,NA,TRBD1,TRBV4-3,TGCGCCAGCAGCCAAGTACAGGGGGACCATGGCTACACCTTC,CASSQVQGDHGYTF
TRBJ2-7,NA,TRBD1,TRBV4-1,TGCGCCAGCAGCCCTATTCCGGGACAGGGCTACGAGCAGTACTTC,CASSPIPGQGYEQYF
TRBJ1-5,NA,NA,TRBV15,TGTGCCACCAGGCGGGGGGACAATCAGCCCCAGCATTTT,CATRRGDNQPQHF
TRBJ1-1,NA,NA,TRBV7-2,TGTGCCAGCAGCCGCAACGGGGTCATGAACACTGAAGCTTTCTTT,CASSRNGVMNTEAFF
TRBJ1-4,NA,NA,TRBV14,TGTGCCAGCAGCCCCGGACATCGGGAAAAACTGTTTTTT,CASSPGHREKLFF
TRBJ2-5,NA,NA,TRBV10-3,TGTGCCATCACGGACTCATTACAAGAGACCCAGTACTTC,CAITDSLQETQYF
TRBJ2-7,NA,NA,TRBV2,TGTGCCAGCAGTCTCGGGTTGCCCGAGCAGTACTTC,CASSLGLPEQYF
TRBJ2-7,once,NA,TRBV11-2,TGTGCCATCAAAACGGGGGTCTACGAGCAGTACTTC,CAIKTGVYEQYF
TRBJ2-7,NA,TRBD1,TRBV6-1,TGTGCCAGCAGTGTCCACTCGGACAGGCCGCTCGCCTACGAGCAGTACTTC,CASSVHSDRPLAYEQYF
TRBJ1-2,NA,TRBD1,TRBV7-9,TGTTCCAGCAGCTTTTCCGGGACAGGCCTTTTTTCAGATGGCTACACCTTC,CSSSFSGTGLFSDGYTF
TRBJ1-4,NA,TRBD1,TRBV4-3,TGCGCCAGCAGCCAAGGGACAGGGCTGAGCGAAAAACTGTTTTTT,CASSQGTGLSEKLFF
TRBJ2-1,NA,NA,TRBV5-4,TGTGCCAGCAGCTTCGAAAGCCCGAATGAGCAGTTCTTC,CASSFESPNEQFF
TRBJ1-2,NA,NA,TRBV27,TGTGCCAGCAGTCTACTCACGGCGGGGGCCAACTACACCTTC,CASSLLTAGANYTF
TRBJ1-4,NA,NA,TRBV6-1,TGTGCCAGCACCCCGGCGAGGCAAAATGAAAAACTGTTTTTT,CASTPARQNEKLFF
TRBJ1-1,NA,TRBD1,TRBV4-1,TGCGCCAGCAGCCAACCTCAGGGGGGCCCTGAAGCTTTCTTT,CASSQPQGGPEAFF
TRBJ2-7,NA,TRBD1,TRBV14,TGTGCCAGCAGCTTGGGACAGGGTGGCTACGAGCAGTACTTC,CASSLGQGGYEQYF
TRBJ1-3,NA,NA,TRBV7-9,TGTGCCAGCAGCTTAGATACAGGGCTCTACGGAAACACCATATATTTT,CASSLDTGLYGNTIYF
TRBJ1-3,NA,NA,TRBV6-5,TGTGCCAGCAGAACACAGGGAGTTGCGGGAAACACCATATATTTT,CASRTQGVAGNTIYF
TRBJ2-5,NA,TRBD2,TRBV13,TGTGCCAGCAGCGGGGGGGATAAACAAGAGACCCAGTACTTC,CASSGGDKQETQYF
TRBJ1-1,NA,TRBD1,TRBV6-5,TGTGCCAGCAGTTCCTCAGGGGGCGCAGGGAACACTGAAGCTTTCTTT,CASSSSGGAGNTEAFF
TRBJ2-7,NA,TRBD1,TRBV6-5,TGTGCCAGCAGACCCCGGGACAGGGCTTACGAGCAGTACTTC,CASRPRDRAYEQYF
TRBJ2-1,NA,NA,TRBV9,TGTGCCAGCAGCACAACGGCGGGGCACAATGAGCAGTTCTTC,CASSTTAGHNEQFF
TRBJ1-5,NA,TRBD1,TRBV19,TGTGCCAGTAGTCCTACGACAGGGCACCAGCCCCAGCATTTT,CASSPTTGHQPQHF
TRBJ2-7,NA,TRBD1,TRBV9,TGTGCCAGCAGCGTAGAAGGGGGCGCGAGGGGGCAGTACTTC,CASSVEGGARGQYF
TRBJ2-6,NA,TRBD2,TRBV19,TGTGCTTGCCCAGCGGGGGGGCTCTCTGGGGCCAACGTCCTGACTTTC,CACPAGGLSGANVLTF
TRBJ2-5,NA,NA,TRBV30,TGTGCCTGGAGGTCTTCGGGGGAGACCCAGTACTTC,CAWRSSGETQYF